This section outlines one T cell receptor (beta chain) sequence together with its context. Its antigen is not known. This record comes from a study of cytomegalovirus exposure and HLA in healthy donors. Study-wide findings and caveats: Generally TCR sequences proved uncommon, though certain public TCRs appeared in numerous donors.

Germline V lookup: CDR1 SGHVS, CDR2 FQNEAQ. The V end was cut by 5 bases, the J end by 0 bases, with 13 bases between. The length of the CDR3 is 16 residues. Sequencing used immunoSEQ multiplex PCR; TCRdb keeps in-frame clones, though not all of them. The sample shows fewer than 250,000 clones, around 86% of them seen only once. This clonotype originated in a woman aged 18-30 years in good health and CMV-seronegative. Sequencing was carried out using PBMCs. The chain uses TRBV7-8 and TRBJ1-4; the D is unclear. The CDR3 DNA reads TGTGCCAGCAGCCTCTTCGGCGGGACAACTAATGAAAAACTGTTTTTT. This codes for CASSLFGGTTNEKLFF.